A single T cell receptor (beta chain) is shown here with its context. What it binds is unknown. Within the sample, other DNA sequences also encode this same CDR3. The PCR employed 60 Vbeta primers together with 13 Jbeta primers. Assay: immunoSEQ multiplex PCR; the TCRdb copy retains only in-frame clones and omits some. The sample records fewer than 180,000 clones, 63% being singletons. The data belong to a study of cytomegalovirus exposure and HLA in healthy donors. Study summary: Earlier work reported approximately 110 million unique TCR beta sequences from about 170 million T cells.

Study outcomes and limitations: It was likely that a cluster of highly shared sequence variants was a sequencing artifact. Information on immune exposure was restricted to one variable (CMV serostatus).

The specimen was PBMCs. The sequence derives from a woman aged 55-70 years in good health and CMV-seropositive.

CDR3 protein: CASSLGLGTDTQYF. DNA of the CDR3: TGCGCCAGCAGCCTCGGACTCGGCACAGATACGCAGTATTTT. V is TRBV5-1 and J is TRBJ2-3; the D gene is possibly TRBD2 (5 bases). The V end lost 4 bases, the J end lost 1 base, and 10 bases lay between the germline ends. This CDR3 is built from 14 residues. Looked up from germline, CDR1 is SGHRS and CDR2 is YFSETQ.